This passage covers 21 T cell receptor beta chains from one sample sequenced in a study of a mutant IDH1 vaccine in newly diagnosed glioma. The table came from immunoSEQ multiplex PCR; TCRdb's copy has only in-frame clones and leaves some out. The table has about 43,000 clones, around 85% seen once. For these TCRs, the target antigens are not known. Described time point: week 23, last vaccination. Each dose of the vaccine consisted of 300 ug of mutant IDH1 20-mer peptide, with topical imiquimod. Source: PBMCs, taken from a glioma patient whose treatment included an IDH1 peptide vaccine. The receptors were gathered from a woman aged 18-30 years with glioma. Some clones in this sample may be carry-over from other donors' samples.

The chain combines TRBV5-1 with TRBJ2-3; 13 bases agree with TRBD2. This CDR3 region has 14 residues. V was pared by 4 bases and J by 8 bases, with 4 bases of the junction left unmatched. The germline CDR1 and CDR2 sequences are SGHRS and YFSETQ. CDR3 bases: TGCGCCAGCAGCAGGACTAGCGGGAGCCTTACGCAGTATTTT. It translates to CASSRTSGSLTQYF.

This clone was found a few times. The chain combines TRBV6-5 with TRBJ1-1, with 8 bases identical to TRBD1. The CDR3 has 14 amino acids. V lost 6 bases to trimming and J lost 4 bases; unmatched junction nucleotides: 7. Germline V gives CDR1 MNHEY, CDR2 SVGAGI. CDR3 sequence: CASSRRQGTTEAFF. CDR3 coding DNA: TGTGCCAGCAGCCGACGACAGGGGACCACTGAAGCTTTCTTT.

The chain has TRBV5-1 and TRBJ2-1, with 9 bases identical to TRBD2. There are 17 residues in the CDR3. The germline gives CDR1 SGHRS, CDR2 YFSETQ. V trimming: 4 bases; J trimming: 0 bases; junction bases outside the gene matches: 8. CDR3 residues: CASSRWASGNSYNEQFF. CDR3 nucleotides: TGCGCCAGCAGCCGGTGGGCTAGCGGGAACTCCTACAATGAGCAGTTCTTC. The variable domain in full, with the rest retrieved from reference TRBV5-1 and TRBJ2-1, is KAGVTQTPRYLIKTRGQQVTLSCSPISGHRSVSWYQQTPGQGLQFLFEYFSETQRNKGNFPGRFSGRQFSNSRSEMNVSTLELGDSALYLCASSRWASGNSYNEQFFGPGTRLTVL.

V usage is TRBV5-1 and J usage is TRBJ1-2; D is undetermined. The CDR3 extends over 14 amino acids. The ends were cut back, 0 bases at V and 0 bases at J, with 6 bases in the middle. CDR1 and CDR2 (germline): SGHRS, YFSETQ. For the CDR3, the DNA is TGCGCCAGCAGCTTGGACGGAGCTAACTATGGCTACACCTTC. Its protein product is CASSLDGANYGYTF.

The V and J genes are TRBV5-5 and TRBJ1-1; D gene ambiguous. With 0 bases removed from V and 10 bases from J, the gap between germline ends came to 25 bases. Per the germline V gene, CDR1 is SGHKS and CDR2 is YYEKEE (reference sequence). CDR3 length: 17 residues. CDR3 DNA sequence: TGTGCCAGCAGCTTGGAGGTGGGCGGGAGAGGAGTGAAGAGAGCTTTCTTT. As protein: CASSLEVGGRGVKRAFF. Full variable domain (outside the CDR3, taken from reference TRBV5-5 and TRBJ1-1): DAGVTQSPTHLIKTRGQQVTLRCSPISGHKSVSWYQQVLGQGPQFIFQYYEKEERGRGNFPDRFSARQFPNYSSELNVNALLLGDSALYLCASSLEVGGRGVKRAFFGQGTRLTVV.

The V and J genes are TRBV4-1 and TRBJ2-2; D remains unclear. CDR3 length equals 16 residues. Trimming removed 0 bases at V and 2 bases at J, with 10 bases between. The germline gives CDR1 MGHRA, CDR2 YSYEKL. CDR3 nucleotide sequence: TGCGCCAGCAGCCAAGATTGGAGCCTTAACACCGGGGAGCTGTTTTTT. As protein: CASSQDWSLNTGELFF.

V gene TRBV6-5 combines with J gene TRBJ1-4; D may be TRBD1 (6 bases). Germline V gives CDR1 MNHEY, CDR2 SVGAGI. V was pared by 6 bases and J by 12 bases, with 20 bases between. The CDR3 is made up of 14 amino acids. CDR3 residues: CASSQTGLSMELFF. The CDR3 DNA sequence: TGTGCCAGCAGCCAGACAGGCTTATCCATGGAACTGTTTTTT.

The chain recombines TRBV19 with TRBJ1-3, with a possible D match to TRBD1 (5 bases). This CDR3 spans 17 amino acids. V lost 5 bases to trimming and J lost 0 bases, with 17 bases between them. Germline V lookup: CDR1 LNHDA, CDR2 SQIVND (reference sequence). The CDR3, as DNA: TGTGCCAGTAGTCCATGGGCAGGGACCGTCTCTGGAAACACCATATATTTT. It encodes CASSPWAGTVSGNTIYF.

The V and J genes are TRBV5-4 and TRBJ1-2; 10 bases line up with TRBD1. The CDR3 loop spans 16 amino acids. V shed 4 bases, J shed 4 bases, and the junction held 10 bases outside the gene matches. Per the germline V gene, CDR1 is SGHNT and CDR2 is YYREEE (reference sequence). The CDR3 bases are TGTGCCAGCAGCAGGGTCCGGGACAGGGGATCCTATGGCTACACCTTC. The encoded protein is CASSRVRDRGSYGYTF. The variable domain in full, completed from reference TRBV5-4 and TRBJ1-2, reads ETGVTQSPTHLIKTRGQQVTLRCSSQSGHNTVSWYQQALGQGPQFIFQYYREEENGRGNFPPRFSGLQFPNYSSELNVNALELDDSALYLCASSRVRDRGSYGYTFGSGTRLTVV.

V usage is TRBV9 and J usage is TRBJ2-7; TRBD1 matches 11 bases. The CDR3 length is 15 residues. The V gene end was trimmed by 4 bases and the J gene end by 7 bases; junction bases not matched to a gene: 10. From germline, CDR1 is SGDLS and CDR2 YYNGEE. The CDR3 DNA is TGTGCCAGCAGCCCCCAAAGTGGGACAGGGGGAGAGCAGTACTTC. This sequence encodes CASSPQSGTGGEQYF. The full variable domain, completed using reference TRBV9 and TRBJ2-7, is DSGVTQTPKHLITATGQRVTLRCSPRSGDLSVYWYQQSLDQGLQFLIQYYNGEERAKGNILERFSAQQFPDLHSELNLSSLELGDSALYFCASSPQSGTGGEQYFGPGTRLTVT.

The chain carries TRBV4-1 and TRBJ1-4, with D possibly matching TRBD1 (5 bases). Germline loops: CDR1 MGHRA, CDR2 YSYEKL. V lost 2 bases, J lost 5 bases, and 15 bases lay in between. CDR3 size: 16 residues. CDR3: CASSQIPGQGNEKLFF. The CDR3 DNA sequence: TGCGCCAGCAGCCAAATCCCAGGGCAGGGAAATGAAAAACTGTTTTTT.

This rearrangement joins TRBV6-5 to TRBJ1-1; 7 bases fit TRBD1. Germline lookup yields CDR1 MNHEY and CDR2 SVGAGI. The length of the CDR3 is 16 residues. With V trimmed by 4 bases and J by 0 bases, 8 bases remained unmatched. The CDR3 DNA reads as TGTGCCAGCAGTTTCGGGACAGACGACATGAACACTGAAGCTTTCTTT. Its protein is CASSFGTDDMNTEAFF.

This clone was counted once. The rearrangement uses TRBV4-1 and TRBJ2-7; D unresolved. The CDR3 spans 13 residues. Trimming shortened V by 2 bases and J by 7 bases, and 12 bases separated the two germline ends. CDR1 is MGHRA, CDR2 YSYEKL, per germline. The CDR3 DNA reads as TGCGCCAGCAGCCAACCCGGCCCTCGGGAGCAGTACTTC. Its protein product is CASSQPGPREQYF.

The genes are TRBV7-9 and TRBJ2-5; D is possibly TRBD2 (6 bases). V was cut by 1 base and J by 1 base, with 16 bases left in between. CDR3 length: 17 residues. CDR1 SEHNR and CDR2 FQNEAQ come from the germline V gene (reference sequence). CDR3 residues: CASSLESGLTSQETQYF. DNA of the CDR3: TGTGCCAGCAGCTTAGAAAGCGGACTAACCAGCCAAGAGACCCAGTACTTC.

This chain links TRBV6-5 with TRBJ2-3; no clear D gene. The V gene lost 8 bases and the J gene lost 5 bases, with 8 bases spanning the gap. The germline gives CDR1 MNHEY, CDR2 SVGAGI. The CDR3 consists of 11 residues. The CDR3 DNA is TGTGCCAGCTTGAATGGAGATACGCAGTATTTT. It encodes CASLNGDTQYF.

The chain links TRBV7-9 to TRBJ2-3; 12 nucleotides agree with TRBD1. Per germline, CDR1 SEHNR and CDR2 FQNEAQ (reference sequence). This CDR3 region has 15 residues. V gave up 4 bases and J gave up 4 bases; unmatched junction bases: 3. The CDR3 nucleotides are TGTGCCAGCAGCTCGGGACAGGGGGCCCCAGATACGCAGTATTTT. Translation: CASSSGQGAPDTQYF.

The J gene is TRBJ2-6, the V gene TRBV6-1, with 13 bases lining up with TRBD2. The CDR3 spans 18 residues. The germline gives CDR1 MNHNS, CDR2 SASEGT. J lost 0 bases, V lost 1 base, and 0 bases had no gene match. The CDR3 region is CASSEGTSGSSGANVLTF. The CDR3 DNA reads as TGTGCCAGCAGTGAAGGGACTAGCGGGAGCTCTGGGGCCAACGTCCTGACTTTC.

The chain joins TRBV11-2 to TRBJ1-1, with D maybe TRBD1 (5 bases). The CDR3 has 15 residues. V lost 2 bases to trimming and J lost 6 bases, with 16 bases between them. From germline, CDR1 is SGHAT and CDR2 FQNNGV. CDR3 DNA: TGTGCCAGCAGCTTAAACGTTGGGGCTTTGGCTGAAGCTTTCTTT. Translation gives CASSLNVGALAEAFF. Variable domain in full (rest from reference TRBV11-2 and TRBJ1-1): EAGVAQSPRYKIIEKRQSVAFWCNPISGHATLYWYQQILGQGPKLLIQFQNNGVVDDSQLPKDRFSAERLKGVDSTLKIQPAKLEDSAVYLCASSLNVGALAEAFFGQGTRLTVV.

The chain carries TRBV5-1 and TRBJ1-2; D possibly corresponds to TRBD1 (6 bases). With 0 bases removed from V and 2 bases from J, the gap between germline ends came to 8 bases. The CDR3 runs 14 residues. CDR1 SGHRS and CDR2 YFSETQ come from the germline V gene. The chain's CDR3 is CASSLAGENYGYTF. CDR3 nucleotides: TGCGCCAGCAGCTTGGCAGGGGAAAACTATGGCTACACCTTC.

The chain employs TRBV7-8 and TRBJ1-3; D is undetermined. Germline CDR1 SGHVS, CDR2 FQNEAQ. The CDR3 contains 13 residues. With 5 bases removed from V and 4 bases from J, the gap between germline ends came to 9 bases. For the CDR3, the DNA is TGTGCCAGCAGCCTTAGCGCGGGAAACACCATATATTTT. The encoded protein is CASSLSAGNTIYF.

The chain employs TRBV5-1 and TRBJ1-3; 7 positions agree with TRBD1. Germline V gene lookup returns CDR1 SGHRS and CDR2 YFSETQ. This CDR3 is built from 14 residues. With 4 bases clipped from V and 4 bases from J, the junction kept 5 bases outside the gene matches. The CDR3: CASSVGTAGNTIYF. CDR3 bases: TGCGCCAGCAGCGTTGGGACAGCGGGAAACACCATATATTTT.